The clone carrying this TCR beta chain was counted a single time. PCR amplification relied on 60 Vbeta primers (plus 13 Jbeta primers). Method: immunoSEQ multiplex PCR; TCRdb's copy keeps in-frame clones and lacks some. The sample has over 150,000 clones, approximately 80% seen once. This record comes from a study of cytomegalovirus exposure and HLA in healthy donors. From germline, CDR1 is SGHKS and CDR2 YYEKEE (reference sequence). The V and J ends lost 2 bases and 0 bases respectively, with 13 bases between them. The CDR3 runs to 16 residues. The TCR originated in a man aged 40-49 years in good health and CMV-seronegative. The sequencing input was PBMCs. V is TRBV5-5 and J is TRBJ2-3; D unclear. The CDR3 nucleotides are TGTGCCAGCAGCTTAATAGGTGGGCGAAGCACAGATACGCAGTATTTT. It codes for CASSLIGGRSTDTQYF.